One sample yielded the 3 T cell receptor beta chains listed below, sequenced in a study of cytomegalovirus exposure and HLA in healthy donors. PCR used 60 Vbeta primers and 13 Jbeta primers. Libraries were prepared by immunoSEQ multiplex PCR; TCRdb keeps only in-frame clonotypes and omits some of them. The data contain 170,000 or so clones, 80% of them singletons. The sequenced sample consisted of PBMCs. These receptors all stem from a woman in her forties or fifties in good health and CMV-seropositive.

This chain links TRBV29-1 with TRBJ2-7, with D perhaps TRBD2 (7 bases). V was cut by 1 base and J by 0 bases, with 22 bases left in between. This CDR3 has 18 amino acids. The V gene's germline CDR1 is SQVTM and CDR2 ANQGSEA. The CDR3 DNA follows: TGCAGCGTTGAAGTCTGGCAGGCGGGGGACATGAGCTCCTACGAGCAGTACTTC. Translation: CSVEVWQAGDMSSYEQYF.

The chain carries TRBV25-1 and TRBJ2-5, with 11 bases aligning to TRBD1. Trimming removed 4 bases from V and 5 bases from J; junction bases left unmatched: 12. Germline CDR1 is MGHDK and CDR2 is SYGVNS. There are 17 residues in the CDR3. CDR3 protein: CASSAWEGQGVQETQYF. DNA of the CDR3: TGTGCCAGCAGTGCATGGGAGGGACAGGGGGTCCAGGAGACCCAGTACTTC.

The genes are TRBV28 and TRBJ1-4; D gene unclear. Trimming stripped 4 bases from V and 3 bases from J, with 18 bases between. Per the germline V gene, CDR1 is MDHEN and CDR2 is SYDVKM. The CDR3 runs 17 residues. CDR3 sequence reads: CASSSNLIPRANEKLFF. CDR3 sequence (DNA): TGTGCCAGCAGTTCTAACTTAATTCCCCGGGCTAATGAAAAACTGTTTTTT.